This TCR beta chain was retrieved from a study of T cells in Graves' hyperthyroidism and ophthalmopathy (dated by TCRdb to between 2019 and 2020). With respect to the entire study: Peripheral blood was sampled at the time of initial diagnosis, prior to any treatment. To identify TCR V-J signatures that set the groups apart, the researchers used a discovery cohort of 90 to 100 patients, made up of 40 to 45 with Graves' ophthalmopathy and some 58 with stable Graves' hyperthyroidism. TCR Vbeta CDR3 sequencing of some 140 peripheral blood samples (43 ophthalmopathy, 75 hyperthyroidism and around 17 progressor patients) is reported in the paper. The study also compared thyroid tissue and blood T-cell repertoires from more than 5 Graves' hyperthyroidism patients. After sampling, hyperthyroidism patients received methimazole starting at 30 mg daily, and ophthalmopathy patients received high-dose intravenous methylprednisolone. An independent validation cohort of under 20 hyperthyroidism patients and 17 patients who later progressed to ophthalmopathy tested prospective prediction of ophthalmopathy. The 75 to 100 discovery patients were divided at random into training and test sets in a 7:3 ratio. Overall study outcomes, separate from this receptor: No statistical method was used to set the sample size in advance, and investigators knew the group allocation. A model built on a 13 V-J signature distinguished ophthalmopathy from stable hyperthyroidism, reaching 85% to 90% sensitivity and 81% to 83% specificity in cross-validation and 80%/75% in testing. Blood samples also contained most of the expanded thyroid clonotypes (frequency above 0.001), which suggests that blood repertoires may reflect thyroid immune responses. In validation, the model predicted progression to ophthalmopathy with approximately 70% sensitivity and around 72% specificity, a median of 6.5 months before onset.

Amplification of TCR beta CDR3 regions was carried out from RNA transcripts. A first-round RT-PCR of the TCR CDR3 used the HTBI primer set with the Qiagen OneStep RT-PCR kit. Libraries were constructed in a second round of multiplex PCR, after which size selection and purification were performed. Paired-end sequencing of the libraries was performed with 100 bp reads on an Illumina HiSeq2000. As for the authors' bioinformatics: Raw data were processed with SOAPnuke, discarding reads with adapters, uncalled bases, mean Phred below 15, or no exact constant-primer or identifier match. High-quality paired reads were merged with COPE v1.2.5, and unique nucleotide sequences were defined as clonotypes. MiTCR v1.1 was used to align the clonotypes against IMGT TRBV, TRBD and TRBJ reference segments. The analysis included only V-J combinations with a frequency above 0.0001, which together covered around 99% of the repertoires. The TCS score was defined as F50 (clonal expansion) divided by E x V (chaos), with BLOSUM62-based TCRdist calculated between CDR3 peptides within each V-J. Welch's t-statistics and random forest reduced 450 to 600 V-J features to some 14, which were used in a naive Bayes classifier (R e1071). The raw public data were reprocessed by TCRdb itself: fastp quality trimming at Q25, MiXCR clonotype calling, in-frame beta chains only. Rows merge per CDR3 protein into single entries with the most common DNA and genes. TCRdb's processing, not the study's, gives the V and J calls here. The table for this sample lists over 350,000 distinct CDR3 sequences; roughly 14% of them were counted only once. In total, the top ten clones hold around 14% of the sample.

The CDR3 runs 14 amino acids, cysteine and phenylalanine included. Just the 42-base CDR3 DNA is kept, in frame starting at base 1. V has 5 bases trimmed and J has 5 bases trimmed; junction bases matching no gene number 6. The germline V gene (reference sequence) specifies SEHNR as CDR1 and FQNEAQ as CDR2. The table lists this clonotype with many counts. The clone's antigen remains unknown. No base-level quality is on record; no much larger clone is a single base apart. Ophthalmopathy patients had moderately to severely active disease, Clinical Activity Score of at least 3, NOSPECS grade of at least 4, and duration under 3 months. Exclusion was applied to patients with uncontrolled infections, other autoimmune diseases, pregnancy or lactation. Clinical symptoms, serum thyroxine and TRAb, thyroid ultrasound, and orbital computed tomography formed the basis for the diagnoses. PBMCs were separated from approximately 9.9 ml of fresh peripheral blood using Ficoll-Paque density gradient centrifugation. Total RNA was extracted using Trizol reagent, and RNA quality was assessed on an Agilent 2100 Bioanalyzer.

Material: blood. This chain joins TRBV7-9 to TRBJ2-7, with TRBD1 identical over 10 junction bases. The source is a man aged 18 to 30 with Graves' ophthalmopathy. CDR3 loop: CASSAVTGGHEQYF. The nucleotide sequence is given as TGTGCCAGCAGCGCCGTGACAGGGGGCCACGAGCAGTACTTC. This CDR3, with the reference TRBV7-9 and TRBJ2-7 proteins standing in past its ends, gives the full variable domain DTGVSQNPRHKITKRGQNVTFRCDPISEHNRLYWYRQTLGQGPEFLTYFQNEAQLEKSRLLSDRFSAERPKGSFSTLEIQRTEQGDSAMYLCASSAVTGGHEQYFGPGTRLTVT.